This TCR beta chain derives from a study of cytomegalovirus exposure and HLA in healthy donors. Per the germline V gene, CDR1 is SEHNR and CDR2 is FQNEAQ (reference sequence). The CDR3 spans 17 residues. J lost 0 bases, V lost 5 bases, and 9 bases had no gene match. Regarding this clone: Antigen unknown.

PCR employed 60 Vbeta and 13 Jbeta primers. This table comes from immunoSEQ multiplex PCR, and its TCRdb copy is limited to in-frame clones, with some not included. The data contain under 250,000 clones, almost 85% of them singletons. Study findings and constraints: Being productive about 87% or about 30% of the time was typical of most TCR beta V segments in an earlier analysis. When a later analysis compared HLA-associated TCR beta chains with equally common others, the HLA-associated chains turned out to be more clonally expanded and to have lower generation probabilities. Later work associated 17,000 or so TCR beta sequences with HLA alleles at 0.05 false discovery rate.

The receptor comes from a woman aged 45-60 years in good health and CMV-seronegative. The sequencing sample was made of PBMCs. The chain carries TRBV7-9 and TRBJ1-3; 8 positions match TRBD1. For the CDR3, the DNA is TGTGCCAGCAGCGCGGGACAGGCGGCGCTCTCTGGAAACACCATATATTTT. This codes for CASSAGQAALSGNTIYF.